This T cell receptor beta chain stems from a study of shared clonotypes between healthy human individuals. Worth noting for this clone: Its antigen is as yet unknown. Other DNA sequences from this sample encode an identical CDR3 as well.

Study findings and constraints: Naive subsets generally exceeded memory subsets in estimated richness.

The assay was carried out at the deep level. Study processing details: Filtering differed for immunoSEQ, which gave only junction sequences without quality scores. The repertoire was sequenced with immunoSEQ multiplex PCR; TCRdb's copy has only in-frame clones and lacks some. V and J calls and clone size follow that table, whereas D and trimming were derived from the DNA. Found here are over 2 million clones, around 90% of them singletons; the top ten hold 0.37%. Germline V CDR1 and CDR2: SGHRS, YFSETQ. The trim removed 0 bases at V and 3 bases at J, leaving 3 bases unmatched. This CDR3 has 15 residues.

The source of this sequence is a man aged 18 to 35 in good health. Some clones in this sample may be carry-over from other donors' samples. The sequencing input was naive CD4+ T cells from PBMCs. Sample subset: CD45RA+ positively selected. The rearrangement links TRBV5-1 to TRBJ2-7; 10 bases align to TRBD2. This CDR3 reads CASSLVASGGYEQYF. CDR3 bases: TGCGCCAGCAGCTTGGTGGCTAGCGGGGGCTACGAGCAGTACTTC.